These 18 T cell receptor beta chains were all obtained from the same sample, sequenced in a study of cytomegalovirus exposure and HLA in healthy donors. PCR used 60 Vbeta primers and 13 Jbeta primers. This table comes from immunoSEQ multiplex PCR, and its TCRdb copy is limited to in-frame clones, with some not included. The data contain 170,000 or so clones, around 80% of them singletons. The specimen was PBMCs. Receptors originate from a man between 18 and 35 years old in good health and CMV-seronegative.

This chain links TRBV2 with TRBJ2-1; 9 positions agree with TRBD2. Germline V gene lookup returns CDR1 SNHLY and CDR2 FYNNEI. The length of the CDR3 is 15 residues. V dropped 2 bases and J dropped 9; count of bases not matched to a gene: 8. The CDR3 is CASSERAGGALEQFF. The CDR3, as DNA: TGTGCCAGCAGTGAAAGGGCGGGAGGGGCCCTTGAGCAGTTCTTC.

The chain is built from TRBV21-1 and TRBJ2-7; the tabulated D call, TRBD1, remains unverified against the DNA. TRBV21-1 is a pseudogene segment. The CDR3 is made up of 14 amino acids. CDR3 residues: CASSKGDRDYEQYF. CDR3 nucleotide sequence: TGTGCCAGCAGCAAAGGGGACAGAGACTACGAGCAGTACTTC.

The chain links TRBV6-4 to TRBJ1-1; 7 nucleotides align to TRBD1. V was clipped by 3 bases and J by 1 base; unmatched bases: 2. There are 14 residues in the CDR3. Germline V lookup: CDR1 MRHNA, CDR2 SNTAGT. The CDR3 protein is CASSDGTENTEAFF. The CDR3 bases are TGTGCCAGCAGTGATGGGACAGAGAACACTGAAGCTTTCTTT.

This sequence joins TRBV2 and TRBJ1-4; 7 bases fit TRBD1. V shed 6 bases and J 6 bases; nucleotides not matched to a gene: 7. The CDR3 contains 14 residues. Germline-derived CDR1 and CDR2 are SNHLY and FYNNEI. CDR3 coding DNA: TGTGCCAGCAGCCCCACAGGGGAGGATGAAAAACTGTTTTTT. Its protein is CASSPTGEDEKLFF.

This chain joins TRBV5-5 and TRBJ1-4; 7 bases are a match to TRBD1. This CDR3 region has 16 residues. V was clipped by 3 bases and J by 0 bases; unmatched bases: 5. From germline, CDR1 is SGHKS and CDR2 YYEKEE (reference sequence). CDR3 DNA: TGTGCCAGCAGCTACGGACAGGCAGCAACTAATGAAAAACTGTTTTTT. Translated: CASSYGQAATNEKLFF.

The chain recombines TRBV28 with TRBJ1-5; 10 bases line up with TRBD1. Unmatched junction bases numbered 10, after V lost 3 bases and J lost 5 bases. The CDR3 covers 17 residues. Germline assignment: CDR1 MDHEN and CDR2 SYDVKM. The CDR3 DNA reads as TGTGCCAGCAGTTTTCCCTCGGACAGGGGGAGCTATCAGCCCCAGCATTTT. This gives the protein CASSFPSDRGSYQPQHF.

As for this clone: Other nucleotide sequences in the sample specify the same CDR3. This chain uses TRBV7-2 with TRBJ2-2, with a tentative D call TRBD2 (7 bases). V was pared by 0 bases and J by 3 bases, with 8 bases between. This CDR3 has 15 residues. CDR1 is SGHTA and CDR2 is FQGNSA in the germline V gene. In DNA, the CDR3 is TGTGCCAGCAGCTTAGCAGGGGGGGACACCGGGGAGCTGTTTTTT. It translates to CASSLAGGDTGELFF.

The V gene is TRBV28, the J gene TRBJ1-5; no reliable D call. The germline V gene has CDR1 MDHEN and CDR2 SYDVKM. The CDR3 has 14 residues. V lost 3 bases and J 7 bases, leaving 13 bases between the germline ends. CDR3 nucleotide sequence: TGTGCCAGCAGTTTTTTGCGGGGTTCCCAGCCCCAGCATTTT. It translates to CASSFLRGSQPQHF.

The rearrangement uses TRBV28 and TRBJ1-6; D gene ambiguous. V lost 4 bases and J lost 4, with 2 bases in between. The CDR3 contains 12 residues. Germline CDR1 MDHEN, CDR2 SYDVKM. The CDR3 is CASSSYNSPLHF. CDR3 sequence (DNA): TGTGCCAGCAGTTCGTATAATTCACCCCTCCACTTT.

The chain links TRBV19 to TRBJ2-7; 10 bases line up with TRBD2. CDR3 length: 17 amino acids. Trimming at V came to 1 base and at J to 2 bases, leaving 8 bases not matched to a gene. The germline gives CDR1 LNHDA, CDR2 SQIVND (reference sequence). CDR3 bases: TGTGCCAGTAGTATAGGCCGACTAGCGGGTGTCACCTACGAGCAGTACTTC. It is translated as CASSIGRLAGVTYEQYF.

The chain uses TRBV4-3 and TRBJ2-5; TRBD2 agrees at 8 bases. Germline V CDR1 and CDR2: LGHNA, YSLEER. The CDR3 loop spans 14 amino acids. After removal of 0 bases from V and 5 bases from J, the junction contained 2 bases not matched to a gene. CDR3 sequence: CASSQELAVETQYF. CDR3 sequence (DNA): TGCGCCAGCAGCCAAGAACTAGCGGTTGAGACCCAGTACTTC.

The rearrangement uses TRBV6-5 and TRBJ1-1; the D gene is possibly TRBD1 (5 bases). The germline gives CDR1 MNHEY, CDR2 SVGAGI. V lost 2 bases to trimming and J lost 4 bases, with 14 bases between them. The CDR3 extends over 15 amino acids. The CDR3 DNA is TGTGCCAGCAGTTACCGACAGCCACCGGGCACTGAAGCTTTCTTT. Translating gives CASSYRQPPGTEAFF.

The chain has TRBV2 and TRBJ1-2; 7 nucleotides agree with TRBD1. Germline CDR1 is SNHLY and CDR2 is FYNNEI. This CDR3 is 14 amino acids long. Trimming removed 10 bases from V and 4 bases from J; junction bases left unmatched: 12. The CDR3 region is CATSWDSSIYGYTF. Here the CDR3 DNA reads TGTGCCACATCATGGGACAGTTCCATCTATGGCTACACCTTC. Full variable domain (remainder filled in from reference TRBV2 and TRBJ1-2): EPEVTQTPSHQVTQMGQEVILRCVPISNHLYFYWYRQILGQKVEFLVSFYNNEISEKSEIFDDQFSVERPDGSNFTLKIRSTKLEDSAMYFCATSWDSSIYGYTFGSGTRLTVV.

This chain connects TRBV4-1 to TRBJ1-2, with TRBD1 as a possible D gene (6 bases). This CDR3 region has 16 residues. V was clipped by 4 bases and J by 0 bases, with 15 bases between them. Per germline, CDR1 MGHRA and CDR2 YSYEKL. The CDR3 region has the DNA TGCGCCAGCAGCCCGGGGGGGGCTCGGGCTAACTATGGCTACACCTTC. Encoded protein: CASSPGGARANYGYTF.

The chain links TRBV28 to TRBJ2-7; 8 nucleotides agree with TRBD1. Germline V gene sequence: CDR1 MDHEN, CDR2 SYDVKM. CDR3 length: 14 amino acids. Germline trimming cut 6 bases from V and 5 bases from J; bases unmatched to any gene: 9. DNA for the CDR3: TGTGCCAGCAGGTTCGCGGACAGGGTCGACGAGCAGTACTTC. Encoded protein: CASRFADRVDEQYF.

V and J are TRBV7-2 and TRBJ1-1, with 8 bases aligning to TRBD1. J was trimmed by 4 bases and V by 7 bases; bases with no gene match: 11. CDR1 SGHTA and CDR2 FQGNSA come from the germline V gene. This CDR3 is 15 amino acids long. The CDR3 bases are TGTGCCAGCAACCAAAAGACAGGGGCGCTCACTGAAGCTTTCTTT. Translation: CASNQKTGALTEAFF.

The chain links TRBV5-6 to TRBJ2-7; 8 bases line up with TRBD1. The V segment lost 2 bases and the J segment 2 bases; nucleotides outside the gene matches: 3. This CDR3 contains 14 residues. CDR1 is SGHDT and CDR2 is YYEEEE in the germline V gene. The CDR3 loop reads CASSFRDRPYEQYF. In DNA, the CDR3 is TGTGCCAGCAGCTTCCGGGACAGGCCCTACGAGCAGTACTTC.

This chain joins TRBV4-3 and TRBJ2-1, with D possibly TRBD2 on 6 matching bases. The ends were cut back, 0 bases at V and 0 bases at J, with 12 bases in the middle. The CDR3 is made up of 17 amino acids. Germline CDR1 and CDR2: LGHNA and YSLEER. The CDR3 protein is CASSQDTLADSYNEQFF. CDR3 in DNA: TGCGCCAGCAGCCAAGATACACTAGCAGACTCCTACAATGAGCAGTTCTTC.